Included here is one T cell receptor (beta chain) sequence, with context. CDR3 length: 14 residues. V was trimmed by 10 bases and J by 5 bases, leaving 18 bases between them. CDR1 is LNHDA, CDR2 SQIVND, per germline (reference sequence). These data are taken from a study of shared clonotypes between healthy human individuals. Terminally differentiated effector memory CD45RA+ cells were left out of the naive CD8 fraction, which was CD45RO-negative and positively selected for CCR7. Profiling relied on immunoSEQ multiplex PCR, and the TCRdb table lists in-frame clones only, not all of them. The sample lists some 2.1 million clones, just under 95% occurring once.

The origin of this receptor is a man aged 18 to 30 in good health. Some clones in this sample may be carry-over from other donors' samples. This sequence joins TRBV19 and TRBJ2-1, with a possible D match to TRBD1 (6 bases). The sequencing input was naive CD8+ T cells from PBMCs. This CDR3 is CATRHPSGDNEQFF. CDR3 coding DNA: TGTGCCACCCGCCACCCATCAGGGGACAATGAGCAGTTCTTC.